Sequencing of this TCR beta chain was carried out in a study of beta chain features in type 1 diabetes. Reverse transcribing all isolated RNA meant expressed TCRB transcripts were sequenced. The data were produced by immunoSEQ multiplex PCR, yet TCRdb's version contains in-frame clones alone and is incomplete. The data show hundreds of thousands of clones, with about 15% seen just once and approximately 0.038% held by the top ten. Averaging approximately 0.11 L, one heparinised blood draw was given by each donor. This clone turned up a few times. What it recognizes is unknown. Looked up from germline, CDR1 is LNHNV and CDR2 is YYDKDF (reference sequence). This CDR3 region has 15 residues. Trimming shortened V by 0 bases and J by 6 bases, and 12 bases separated the two germline ends. Study conclusions and caveats: Relative to healthy donors, patients appeared to have naive, central memory and Treg TCRB repertoires that were more similar.

The sequencing sample was made of naive CD4+ T cells from blood. J is TRBJ1-5 and V is TRBV15, with D perhaps matching TRBD1 (6 bases). This clonotype originated in a young man in good health. The CDR3 sequence is CATSRDLTGGQPQHF. The CDR3 DNA reads as TGTGCCACCAGCAGAGATTTGACAGGAGGTCAGCCCCAGCATTTT.